This TCR beta chain originates from a study of blood T cell repertoires in COVID-19. Study overall: T cells, B-cell-depleted T cells, or PBMCs supplied cDNA or gDNA.

Clones were sequenced by immunoSEQ multiplex PCR, and TCRdb holds only the in-frame ones, with some missing. The repertoire includes tens of thousands of clones, roughly 91% of them detected once, and less than 15% sits in the top ten. The receptor was derived from a human donor in a cohort sampled during active COVID-19. The donor label of this sample is uncertain. Source material: peripheral blood.

The CDR3 reads CASSLGAATDTQYF. CDR3 coding DNA: TGTGCCAGCAGCTTAGGGGCAGCCACAGATACGCAGTATTTT. This chain connects TRBV11-3 to TRBJ2-3; D is ambiguous. V lost 1 base to trimming and J lost 2 bases, with 7 bases between them. Germline CDR1 is SGHNT and CDR2 is YENEEA. This CDR3 has 14 amino acids.